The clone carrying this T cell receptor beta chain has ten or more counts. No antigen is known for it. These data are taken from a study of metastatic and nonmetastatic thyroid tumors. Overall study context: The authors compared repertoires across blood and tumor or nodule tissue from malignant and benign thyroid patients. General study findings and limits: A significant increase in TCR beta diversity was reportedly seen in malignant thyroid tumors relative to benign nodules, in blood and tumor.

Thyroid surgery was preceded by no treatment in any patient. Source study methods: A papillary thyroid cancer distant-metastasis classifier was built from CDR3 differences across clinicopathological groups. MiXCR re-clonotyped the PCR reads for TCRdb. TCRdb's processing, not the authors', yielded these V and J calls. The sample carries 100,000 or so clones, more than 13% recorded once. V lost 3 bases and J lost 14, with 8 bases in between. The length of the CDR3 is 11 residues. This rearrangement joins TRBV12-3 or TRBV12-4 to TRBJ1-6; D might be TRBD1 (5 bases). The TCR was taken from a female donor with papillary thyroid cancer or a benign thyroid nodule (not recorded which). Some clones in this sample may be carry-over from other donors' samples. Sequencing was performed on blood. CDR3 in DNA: TGTGCCAGCAGTTTGGGGGGGGCCCTCCACTTT. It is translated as CASSLGGALHF.